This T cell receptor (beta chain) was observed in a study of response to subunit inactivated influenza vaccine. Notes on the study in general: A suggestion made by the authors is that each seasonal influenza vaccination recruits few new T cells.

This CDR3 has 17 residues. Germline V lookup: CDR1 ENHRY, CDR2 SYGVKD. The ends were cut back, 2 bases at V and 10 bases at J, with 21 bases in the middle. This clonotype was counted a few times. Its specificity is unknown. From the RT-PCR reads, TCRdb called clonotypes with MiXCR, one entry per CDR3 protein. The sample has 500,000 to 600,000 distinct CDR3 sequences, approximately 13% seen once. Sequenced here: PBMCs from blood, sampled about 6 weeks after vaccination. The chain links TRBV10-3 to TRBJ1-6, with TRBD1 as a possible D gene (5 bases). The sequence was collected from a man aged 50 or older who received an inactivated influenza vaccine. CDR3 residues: CAISEISGTPLGSPLHF. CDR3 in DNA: TGTGCCATCAGTGAGATCTCCGGGACGCCCCTAGGATCACCCCTCCACTTT.